This T cell receptor beta chain was sequenced in a study of cytomegalovirus exposure and HLA in healthy donors. Study-wide context: Drawn from HLA-typed donors, about 85 million unique TCRs were held in an early data release.

The CDR3 sequence is 15 residues long. V gave up 0 bases and J gave up 3 bases; unmatched junction bases: 3. Per the germline V gene, CDR1 is MNHNS and CDR2 is SASEGT. Study observations and caveats: As confirmed in vitro, a few CMV-associated chains were specific for CMV antigens.

It was with 60 Vbeta and 13 Jbeta primers that the PCR ran. Authors' processing steps: Tens of millions of unique TCR beta chains, about 11 million of them shared, were counted by a later analysis. Sequenced by immunoSEQ multiplex PCR; TCRdb stores in-frame clones only, minus some. V and J calls and clone size are as listed in that table; D and trimming were resolved from the DNA. The sample table includes about 190,000 clones. Concerning this clone: Its target is unknown.

The chain couples TRBV6-1 to TRBJ2-7; 9 bases are a match to TRBD2. This clonotype originated in a man aged 25 to 45 in good health and CMV-seronegative. Sequenced sample: PBMCs. Here the CDR3 reads CASSEARLADYEQYF. CDR3 bases: TGTGCCAGCAGTGAAGCTCGACTAGCGGACTACGAGCAGTACTTC.